This TCR beta chain was recorded in a study of blood T cell repertoires in COVID-19. About the research overall: Specimens from acute and convalescent COVID-19 originated in the United States, Italy and Spain. PBMCs, B-cell-depleted T cells, or T cells were the source of the cDNA or gDNA that made up the material.

From germline, CDR1 is SGHTA and CDR2 FQGTGA. V was shortened by 8 bases and J by 0 bases, with 8 bases between the two germline ends. The CDR3 is 13 amino acids. In the authors' workflow: Reference gene primer amplification gave estimated nucleated cell counts. The repertoire was sequenced with immunoSEQ multiplex PCR; TCRdb's copy has only in-frame clones and lacks some. Clone size and the V and J calls come from that table; the DNA yielded D and trimming. The table shows about 50,000 clones, with approximately 79% occurring only once. Sequenced input: peripheral blood. This clonotype originated in a man between 65 and 85 years old with acute or convalescent COVID-19. The chain recombines TRBV7-3 with TRBJ2-1; D not resolved. The CDR3 DNA follows: TGTGCCAGCTCCTACAGCTCCTACAATGAGCAGTTCTTC. Its protein product is CASSYSSYNEQFF. Full variable domain (rest looked up from reference TRBV7-3 and TRBJ2-1): GAGVSQTPSNKVTEKGKYVELRCDPISGHTALYWYRQSLGQGPEFLIYFQGTGAADDSGLPNDRFFAVRPEGSVSTLKIQRTERGDSAVYLCASSYSSYNEQFFGPGTRLTVL.